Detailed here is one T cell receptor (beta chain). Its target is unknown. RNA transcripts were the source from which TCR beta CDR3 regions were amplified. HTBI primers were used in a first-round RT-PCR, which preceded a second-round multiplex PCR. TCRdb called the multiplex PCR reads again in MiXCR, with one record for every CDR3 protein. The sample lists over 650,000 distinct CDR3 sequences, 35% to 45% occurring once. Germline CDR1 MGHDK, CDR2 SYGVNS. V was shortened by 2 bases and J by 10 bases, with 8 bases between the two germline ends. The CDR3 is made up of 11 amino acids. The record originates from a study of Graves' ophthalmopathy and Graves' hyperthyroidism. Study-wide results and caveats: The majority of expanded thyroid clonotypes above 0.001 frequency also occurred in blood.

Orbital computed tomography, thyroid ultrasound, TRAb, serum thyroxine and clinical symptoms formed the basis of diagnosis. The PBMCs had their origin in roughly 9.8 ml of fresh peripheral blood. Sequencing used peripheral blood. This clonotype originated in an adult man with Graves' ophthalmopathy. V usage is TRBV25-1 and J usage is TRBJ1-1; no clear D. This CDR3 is CASSELAGAFF. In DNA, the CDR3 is TGTGCCAGCAGTGAACTAGCGGGAGCTTTCTTT.